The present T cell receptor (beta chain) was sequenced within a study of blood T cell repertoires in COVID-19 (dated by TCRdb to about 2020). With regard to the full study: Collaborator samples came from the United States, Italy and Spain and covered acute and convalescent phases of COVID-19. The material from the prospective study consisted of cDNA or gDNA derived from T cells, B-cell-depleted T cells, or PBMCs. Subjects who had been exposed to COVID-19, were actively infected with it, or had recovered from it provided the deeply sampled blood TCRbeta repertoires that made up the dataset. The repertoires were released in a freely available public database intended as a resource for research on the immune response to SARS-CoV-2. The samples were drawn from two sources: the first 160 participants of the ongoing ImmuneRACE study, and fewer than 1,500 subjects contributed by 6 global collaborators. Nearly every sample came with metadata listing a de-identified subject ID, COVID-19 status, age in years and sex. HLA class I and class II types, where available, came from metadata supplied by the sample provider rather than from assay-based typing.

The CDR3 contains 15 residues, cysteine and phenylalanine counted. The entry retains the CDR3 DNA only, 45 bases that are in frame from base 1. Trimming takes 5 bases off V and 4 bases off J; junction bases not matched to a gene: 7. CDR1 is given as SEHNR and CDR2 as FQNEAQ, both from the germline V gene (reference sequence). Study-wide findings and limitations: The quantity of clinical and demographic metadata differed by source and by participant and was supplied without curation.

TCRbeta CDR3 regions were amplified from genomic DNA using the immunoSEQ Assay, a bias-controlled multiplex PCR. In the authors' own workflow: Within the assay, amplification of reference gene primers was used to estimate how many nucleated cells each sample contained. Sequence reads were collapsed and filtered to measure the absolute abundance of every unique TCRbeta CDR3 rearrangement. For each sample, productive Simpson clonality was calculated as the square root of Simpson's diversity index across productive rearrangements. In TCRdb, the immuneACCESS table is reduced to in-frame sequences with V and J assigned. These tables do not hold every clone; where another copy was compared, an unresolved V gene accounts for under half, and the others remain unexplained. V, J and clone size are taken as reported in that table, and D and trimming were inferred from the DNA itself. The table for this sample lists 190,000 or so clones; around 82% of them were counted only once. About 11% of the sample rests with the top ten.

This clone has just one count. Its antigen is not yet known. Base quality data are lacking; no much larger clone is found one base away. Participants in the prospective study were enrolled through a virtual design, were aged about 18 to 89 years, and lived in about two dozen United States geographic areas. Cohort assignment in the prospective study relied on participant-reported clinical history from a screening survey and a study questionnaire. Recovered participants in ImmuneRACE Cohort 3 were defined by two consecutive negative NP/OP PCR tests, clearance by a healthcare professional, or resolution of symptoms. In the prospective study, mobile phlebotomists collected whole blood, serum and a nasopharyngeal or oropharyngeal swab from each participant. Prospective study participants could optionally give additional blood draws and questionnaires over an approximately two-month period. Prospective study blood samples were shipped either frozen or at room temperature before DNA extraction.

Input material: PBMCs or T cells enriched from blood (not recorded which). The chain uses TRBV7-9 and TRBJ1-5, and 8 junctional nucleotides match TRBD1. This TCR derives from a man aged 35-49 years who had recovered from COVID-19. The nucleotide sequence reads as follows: TGTGCCAGCAGCCCCGGACAGGGAGGGAATCAGCCCCAGCATTTT. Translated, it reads CASSPGQGGNQPQHF.